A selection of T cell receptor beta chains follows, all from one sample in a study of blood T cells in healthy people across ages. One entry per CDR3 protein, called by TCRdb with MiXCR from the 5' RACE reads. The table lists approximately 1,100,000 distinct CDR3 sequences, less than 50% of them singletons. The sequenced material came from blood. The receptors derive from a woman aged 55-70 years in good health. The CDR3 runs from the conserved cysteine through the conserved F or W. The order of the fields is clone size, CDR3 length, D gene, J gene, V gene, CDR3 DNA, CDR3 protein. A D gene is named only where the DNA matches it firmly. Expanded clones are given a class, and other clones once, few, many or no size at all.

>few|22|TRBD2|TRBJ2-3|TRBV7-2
TGTGCCAGCAGCTTAGCGCCCGGGACTAGCGGGAGGGCCAACTTACTCACAGATACGCAGTATTTT
CASSLAPGTSGRANLLTDTQYF
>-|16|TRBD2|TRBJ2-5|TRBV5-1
TGCGCCAGCAGTCGCGGACTAGCGGAGCCCCAAGAGACCCAGTACTTC
CASSRGLAEPQETQYF
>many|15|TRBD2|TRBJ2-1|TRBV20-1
TGCAGTGCTAGTTTACTAGCGGGAGATACGGAAGAGCAGTTCTTC
CSASLLAGDTEEQFF
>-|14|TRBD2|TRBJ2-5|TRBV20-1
TGCAGTCCCTGGGGAGGGCGCCGTCAAGAGACCCAGTACTTC
CSPWGGRRQETQYF
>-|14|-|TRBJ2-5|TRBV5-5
TGTGCCAGCACTCCGGGCGGAGGAATGAGTGAGCAGTACTTC
CASTPGGGMSEQYF
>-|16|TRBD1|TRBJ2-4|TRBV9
TGTGCCAGCAGCGTAGACCCGGGACAGGGGTCAAACATTCAGTACTTC
CASSVDPGQGSNIQYF
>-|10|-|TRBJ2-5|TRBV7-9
TGTGCCACCGAAACGGGGACCCAGTACTTC
CATETGTQYF
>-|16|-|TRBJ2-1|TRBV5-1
TGCGCCAGCAGCTTGGCTGGGGCCCAAACGAACAATGAGCAGTTCTTC
CASSLAGAQTNNEQFF
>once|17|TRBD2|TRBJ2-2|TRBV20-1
TGCAGTGCTAGACCCCCTGGGGCGGGAGTCGACACCGGGGAGCTGTTTTTT
CSARPPGAGVDTGELFF
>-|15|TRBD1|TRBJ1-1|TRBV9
TGTGCCAGCAGCATCGGACAGGGCCTAATTACTGAAGCTTTCTTT
CASSIGQGLITEAFF
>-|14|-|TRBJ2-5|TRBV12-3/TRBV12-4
TGTGCCAGCAGTTTTCTGCGGAGTCAAGAGACCCAGTACTTC
CASSFLRSQETQYF
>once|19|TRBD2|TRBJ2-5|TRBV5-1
TGCGCCAGCAGAAAAGGGTCGGCTAGCGGGACCTCCTCCTACAATGAGCAGTACTTC
CASRKGSASGTSSYNEQYF
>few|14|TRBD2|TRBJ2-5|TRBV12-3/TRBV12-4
TGTGCCAGCAGTACGACTAGCGCAGCGGGGACCCAGTACTTC
CASSTTSAAGTQYF
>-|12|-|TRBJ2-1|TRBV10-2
TGCGCCAGCAGTCTGAAGTGGAATGAGCAGTTCTTC
CASSLKWNEQFF
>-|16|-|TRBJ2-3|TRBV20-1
TGCAGTGCTAGAAGGGGGGAGGGGTTTAGCACAGATACGCAGTATTTT
CSARRGEGFSTDTQYF
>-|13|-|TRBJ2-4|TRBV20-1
TGCAGTGCTAGATTTCTAGCCAAAAACATTCAGTACTTC
CSARFLAKNIQYF
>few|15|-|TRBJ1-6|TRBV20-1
TGCAGCGGTAACAGGGTTGGCGCCTATAATTCACCCCTCCACTTT
CSGNRVGAYNSPLHF
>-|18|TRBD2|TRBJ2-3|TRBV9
TGTGCCAGCAGCGTAGCGGGACTAGCGGGAGCGGTTGGAGATACGCAGTATTTT
CASSVAGLAGAVGDTQYF
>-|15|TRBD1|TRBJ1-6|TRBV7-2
TGTGCCAGCAGGGGACAGGGCCTTAATAATTCACCCCTCCACTTT
CASRGQGLNNSPLHF
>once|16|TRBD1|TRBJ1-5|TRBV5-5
TGTGCCGGCAGCTTGGTTCCGACAGGGTCTCAGCAGCCCCAGCATTTT
CAGSLVPTGSQQPQHF
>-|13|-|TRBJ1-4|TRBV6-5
TGTGCCAGCAGTGACTCGACGGGTGAAAAACTGTTTTTT
CASSDSTGEKLFF
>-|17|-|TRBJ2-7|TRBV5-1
TGCGCCAGCAGCGAAACATGGGGACAGACCCTCGGGGGAGAGCAGTACTTC
CASSETWGQTLGGEQYF
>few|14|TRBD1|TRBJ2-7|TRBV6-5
TGTGCCAGCAGTTCTGACAGGGGGAATTACGAGCAGTACTTC
CASSSDRGNYEQYF
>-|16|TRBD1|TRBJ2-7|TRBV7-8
TGTGCCAGCAGCTTAGTCGGACAGGGGGATAGGAACGAGCAGTACTTC
CASSLVGQGDRNEQYF
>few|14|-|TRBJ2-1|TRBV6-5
TGTGCCAGCAGTACCACGGCGGAGGACAATGAGCAGTTCTTC
CASSTTAEDNEQFF
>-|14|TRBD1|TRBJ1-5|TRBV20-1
TGCAGTGCTAGACCCGGAGGGACAGGTCAGCCCCAGCATTTT
CSARPGGTGQPQHF
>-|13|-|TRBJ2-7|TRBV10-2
TGCGCCAGCAGTGAGGCCAGCGGGTTCGAGCAGTACTTC
CASSEASGFEQYF
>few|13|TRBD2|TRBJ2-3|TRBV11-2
TGTGCCAGCAGCTCTAGCGGCCCAGATACGCAGTATTTT
CASSSSGPDTQYF
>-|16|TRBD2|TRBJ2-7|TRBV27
TGTGCCAGCAGCCCACGTGCGGGAGCGGGGACCTACGAGCAGTACTTC
CASSPRAGAGTYEQYF
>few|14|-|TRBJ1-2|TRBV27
TGTGCCAGCAGTTCCCTATCCGGGACTCAGGGCTACACCTTC
CASSSLSGTQGYTF
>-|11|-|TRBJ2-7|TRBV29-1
TGCAGCGTTGGTAGAGCTTACGAGCAGTACTTC
CSVGRAYEQYF
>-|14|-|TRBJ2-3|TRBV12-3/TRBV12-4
TGTGCCAGCAGACAACTGGGGAGGACAGATACGCAGTATTTT
CASRQLGRTDTQYF
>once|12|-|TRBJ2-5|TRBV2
TGTGCCAATAGGGCAGACCAAGAGACCCAGTACTTC
CANRADQETQYF
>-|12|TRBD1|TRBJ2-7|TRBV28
TGTGCCAGCATATACAGGGGTGGCGAGCAGTACTTC
CASIYRGGEQYF